This T cell receptor beta chain emerged from a study of T cell repertoires in cytomegalovirus infection. Overall study: The public TCR beta signatures pointed to both CMV infection and matching HLA type.

One entry per CDR3 protein results from TCRdb running MiXCR on the reads. The sample has more than 110,000 distinct CDR3 sequences, about 31% seen once; the top ten hold around half. Looked up from germline, CDR1 is GTSNPN and CDR2 is SVGIG (reference sequence). The CDR3 extends over 12 amino acids. V gave up 8 bases and J gave up 0 bases, with 10 bases separating them. There are a few counts of this clonotype. Antigen: not known. The origin of this receptor is a human donor in good health (CMV status not recorded). Some clones in this sample may be carry-over from other donors' samples. The sequenced sample was CD8+ T cells from cultured PBMCs, obtained from culture after CMV antigen stimulation. The V gene is TRBV30, the J gene TRBJ1-1; a weak D match, TRBD1 (5 bases). The DNA of the CDR3 is TGTGCCAGGGACGGAATGAACACTGAAGCTTTCTTT. It encodes CARDGMNTEAFF.